Included here is one T cell receptor (beta chain) sequence, with context. This entry belongs to a study of T cell changes during pregnancy in multiple sclerosis. The J segment lost 1 base and the V segment lost 5 bases, leaving 8 bases of the junction unmatched. The CDR3 is 16 residues long. CDR1 SGHTA and CDR2 FQGNSA come from the germline V gene. Profiled with immunoSEQ multiplex PCR; TCRdb holds only in-frame clones, not every one. The sample has approximately 96,000 clones, about 90% seen once. The sample here was peripheral blood, taken after pregnancy. V is TRBV7-2 and J is TRBJ1-3; TRBD1 aligns across 7 bases. The TCR sequence derives from a female donor in good health, enrolled as a control in a pregnancy study. In DNA, the CDR3 is TGTGCCAGCAGCCTCGACAGGGATGTATCTGGAAACACCATATATTTT. Translation: CASSLDRDVSGNTIYF. The variable domain in full, with the rest retrieved from reference TRBV7-2 and TRBJ1-3, is GAGVSQSPSNKVTEKGKDVELRCDPISGHTALYWYRQSLGQGLEFLIYFQGNSAPDKSGLPSDRFSAERTGGSVSTLTIQRTQQEDSAVYLCASSLDRDVSGNTIYFGEGSWLTVV.